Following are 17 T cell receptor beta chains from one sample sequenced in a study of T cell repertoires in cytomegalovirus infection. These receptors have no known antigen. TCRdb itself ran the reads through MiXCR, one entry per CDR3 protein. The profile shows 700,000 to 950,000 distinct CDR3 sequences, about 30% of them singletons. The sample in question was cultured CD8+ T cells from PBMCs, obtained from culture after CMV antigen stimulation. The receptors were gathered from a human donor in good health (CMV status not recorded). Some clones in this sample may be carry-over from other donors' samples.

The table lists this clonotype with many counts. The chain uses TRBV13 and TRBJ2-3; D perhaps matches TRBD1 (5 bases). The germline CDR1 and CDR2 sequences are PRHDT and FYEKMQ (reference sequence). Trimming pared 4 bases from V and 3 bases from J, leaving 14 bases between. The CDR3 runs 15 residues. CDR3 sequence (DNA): TGTGCCAGCAGCTCTAGACAGCATTTGACAGATACGCAGTATTTT. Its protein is CASSSRQHLTDTQYF.

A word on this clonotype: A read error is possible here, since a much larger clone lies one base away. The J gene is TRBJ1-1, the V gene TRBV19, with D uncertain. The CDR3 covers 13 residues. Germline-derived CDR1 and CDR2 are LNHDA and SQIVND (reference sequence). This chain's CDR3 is CVSSPAMNTEAFF. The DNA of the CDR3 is TGTGTCAGTAGTCCCGCCATGAACACTGAAGCTTTCTTT.

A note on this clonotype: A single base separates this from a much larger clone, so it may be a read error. CDR3 region: CAGSLDWSTFSEQFF. In nucleotides, the CDR3 is TGTGCCGGCAGCCTCGACTGGAGTACATTCAGTGAGCAGTTCTTC. The chain links TRBV7-6 to TRBJ2-1, with D uncertain. Per germline, CDR1 SGHVS and CDR2 FNYEAQ. The CDR3 is 15 residues long. The variable domain in full, completed from reference TRBV7-6 and TRBJ2-1, reads GAGVSQSPRYKVTKRGQDVALRCDPISGHVSLYWYRQALGQGPEFLTYFNYEAQQDKSGLPNDRFSAERPEGSISTLTIQRTEQRDSAMYRCAGSLDWSTFSEQFFGPGTRLTVL.

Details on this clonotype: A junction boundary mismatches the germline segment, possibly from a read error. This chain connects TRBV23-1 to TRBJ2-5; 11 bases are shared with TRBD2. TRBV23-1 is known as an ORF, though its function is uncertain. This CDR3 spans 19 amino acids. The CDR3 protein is CASSQSRVAGGRRRETHYF. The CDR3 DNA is TGCGCCAGCAGTCAATCTCGAGTAGCGGGGGGGCGGAGGCGAGAGACCCACTACTTC.

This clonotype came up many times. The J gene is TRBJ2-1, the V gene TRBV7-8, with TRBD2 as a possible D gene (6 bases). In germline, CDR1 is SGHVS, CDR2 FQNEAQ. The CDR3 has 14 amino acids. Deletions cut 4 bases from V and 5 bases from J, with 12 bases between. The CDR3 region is CASSWRDADNEQFF. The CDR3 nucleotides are TGTGCCAGCAGCTGGCGGGACGCCGACAATGAGCAGTTCTTC.

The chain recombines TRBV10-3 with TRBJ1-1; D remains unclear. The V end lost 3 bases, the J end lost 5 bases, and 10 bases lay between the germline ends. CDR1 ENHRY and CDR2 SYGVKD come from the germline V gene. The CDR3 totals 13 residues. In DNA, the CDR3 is TGTGCCATCAGTGACGTCGGGAGAACTGAAGCTTTCTTT. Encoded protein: CAISDVGRTEAFF.

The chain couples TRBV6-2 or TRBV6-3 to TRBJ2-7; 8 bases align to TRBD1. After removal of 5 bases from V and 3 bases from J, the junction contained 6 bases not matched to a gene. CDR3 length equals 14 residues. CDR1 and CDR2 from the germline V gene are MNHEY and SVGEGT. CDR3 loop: CASSGDRSRYEQYV. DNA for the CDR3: TGTGCCAGCAGTGGGGACAGGAGCCGCTACGAGCAGTACGTC.

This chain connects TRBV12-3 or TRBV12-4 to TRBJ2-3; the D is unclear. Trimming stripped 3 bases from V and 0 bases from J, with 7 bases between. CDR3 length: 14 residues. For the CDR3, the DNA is TGTGCCAGCAGTTTTTTTTCGAGCACAGATACGCAGTATTTT. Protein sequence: CASSFFSSTDTQYF.

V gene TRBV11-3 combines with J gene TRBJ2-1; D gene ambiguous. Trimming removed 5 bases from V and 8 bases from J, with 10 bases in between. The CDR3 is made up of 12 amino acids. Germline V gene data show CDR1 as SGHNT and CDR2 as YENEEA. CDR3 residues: CASSNWGDEQFF. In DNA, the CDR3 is TGTGCCAGCAGCAATTGGGGTGATGAGCAGTTCTTC.

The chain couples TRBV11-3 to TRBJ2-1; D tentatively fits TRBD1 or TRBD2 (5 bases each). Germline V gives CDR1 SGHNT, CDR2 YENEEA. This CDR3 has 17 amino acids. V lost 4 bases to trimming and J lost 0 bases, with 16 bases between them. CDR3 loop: CASSSRVGQSSYNEQFF. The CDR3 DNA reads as TGTGCCAGCAGCTCGAGGGTGGGGCAGAGCTCCTACAATGAGCAGTTCTTC. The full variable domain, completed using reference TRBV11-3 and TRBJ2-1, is EAGVVQSPRYKIIEKKQPVAFWCNPISGHNTLYWYLQNLGQGPELLIRYENEEAVDDSQLPKDRFSAERLKGVDSTLKIQPAELGDSAVYLCASSSRVGQSSYNEQFFGPGTRLTVL.

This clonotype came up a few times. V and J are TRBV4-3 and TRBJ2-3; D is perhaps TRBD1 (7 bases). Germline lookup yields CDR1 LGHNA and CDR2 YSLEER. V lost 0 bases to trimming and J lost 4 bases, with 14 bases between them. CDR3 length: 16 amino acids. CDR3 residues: CASSQDSQGGSDTQYF. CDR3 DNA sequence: TGCGCCAGCAGCCAAGATAGTCAGGGGGGATCAGATACGCAGTATTTT.

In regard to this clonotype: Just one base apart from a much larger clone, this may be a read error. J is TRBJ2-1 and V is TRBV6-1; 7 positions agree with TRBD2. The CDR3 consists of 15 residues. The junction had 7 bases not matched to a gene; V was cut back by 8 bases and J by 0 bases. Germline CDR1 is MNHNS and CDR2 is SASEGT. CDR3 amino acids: CASCYGGSSYNEQFF. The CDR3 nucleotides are TGTGCCAGCTGTTACGGGGGGAGCTCCTACAATGAGCAGTTCTTC.

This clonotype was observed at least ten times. CDR3 loop: CASSHSPAGDNTGELFF. CDR3 coding DNA: TGTGCCAGCAGTCACTCCCCGGCAGGGGATAACACCGGGGAGCTGTTTTTT. V and J are TRBV7-8 and TRBJ2-2; perhaps TRBD1 as D (6 bases). CDR3 length equals 17 residues. CDR1 SGHVS and CDR2 FQNEAQ come from the germline V gene. V shed 6 bases and J shed 2 bases, with 19 bases lying between them.

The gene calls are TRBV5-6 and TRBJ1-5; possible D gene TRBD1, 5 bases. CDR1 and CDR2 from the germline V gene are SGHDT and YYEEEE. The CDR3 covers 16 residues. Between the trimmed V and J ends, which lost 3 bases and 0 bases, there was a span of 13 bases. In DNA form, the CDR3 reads TGTGCCAGCAGCTCAACAGGTGATTATAGCAATCAGCCCCAGCATTTT. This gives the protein CASSSTGDYSNQPQHF.

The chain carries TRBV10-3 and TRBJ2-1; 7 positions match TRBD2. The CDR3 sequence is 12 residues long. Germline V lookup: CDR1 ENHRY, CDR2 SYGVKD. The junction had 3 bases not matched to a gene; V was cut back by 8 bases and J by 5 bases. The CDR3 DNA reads TGTGCCATCCTACTAGCGAACAATGAGCAGTTCTTC. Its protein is CAILLANNEQFF.

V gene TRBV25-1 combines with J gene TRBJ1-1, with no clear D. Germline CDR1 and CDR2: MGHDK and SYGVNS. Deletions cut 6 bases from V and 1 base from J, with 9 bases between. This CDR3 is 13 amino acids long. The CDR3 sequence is CASRQAGNTEAFF. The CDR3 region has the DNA TGTGCCAGCAGGCAAGCTGGGAACACTGAAGCTTTCTTT.

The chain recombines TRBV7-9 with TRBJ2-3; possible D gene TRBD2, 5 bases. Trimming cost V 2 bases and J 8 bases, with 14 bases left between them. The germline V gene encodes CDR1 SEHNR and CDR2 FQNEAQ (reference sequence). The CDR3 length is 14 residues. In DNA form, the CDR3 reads TGTGCCAGCAGCTTACGGGAAGGGAACGGTACGCAGTATTTT. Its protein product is CASSLREGNGTQYF.